This T cell receptor beta chain was captured in a study of OX40 agonist ivuxolimab in advanced cancers. Data came from immunoSEQ multiplex PCR; TCRdb stores just in-frame clones and leaves some out. The table lists more than 50,000 clones, 84% of them singletons. With respect to this clone: Its antigen is currently unknown.

Germline V gene sequence: CDR1 GTSNPN, CDR2 SVGIG (reference sequence). The CDR3 is made up of 14 amino acids. V lost 3 bases to trimming and J lost 2 bases, with 14 bases between them. The study's findings and limits: Partial responders treated at 0.1-3.0 mg/kg exhibited clonal expansion among the lowest measured. Among the nonresponders, some also had low normalized T-cell clonal expansion.

The chain carries TRBV30 and TRBJ2-7; TRBD2 might be the D (5 bases). The source was CD4+ or CD8+ T cells sorted from blood, collected in a trial of the OX40 agonist ivuxolimab. This clonotype originated in an adult with an advanced solid tumor such as melanoma, head and neck, liver or kidney cancer. The CDR3 sequence is CAWRKQAGPYEQYF. DNA of the CDR3: TGTGCCTGGAGAAAGCAGGCGGGCCCCTACGAGCAGTACTTC. The full variable domain, with the rest looked up from reference TRBV30 and TRBJ2-7, is SQTIHQWPATLVQPVGSPLSLECTVEGTSNPNLYWYRQAAGRGLQLLFYSVGIGQISSEVPQNLSASRPQDRQFILSSKKLLLSDSGFYLCAWRKQAGPYEQYFGPGTRLTVT.